The rows below give T cell receptor beta chains drawn from one sample of a study of T cells after yellow fever vaccination. One entry per CDR3 protein, called by TCRdb with MiXCR from the 5' RACE reads. The repertoire holds just under 600,000 distinct CDR3 sequences, approximately 13% seen once, with more than 13% in the top ten. The sample in question was PBMCs, obtained on the day of the yellow fever booster vaccination. These receptors were taken from a man younger than 45 who received the YFV17D yellow fever vaccine. Each CDR3 is given with its conserved first and last residue. A D gene is named only where the DNA matches it firmly. Only some rows state a clone size, as once, few, many or a class for expanded clones.

CDR3 | DNA | J | V | size | D
CASSTGQSGAFF | TGTGCCAGCAGTACCGGGCAATCAGGAGCTTTCTTT | TRBJ1-1 | TRBV6-5 | many | .
CASSLDGSATDTQYF | TGTGCCAGCAGCTTGGACGGGAGCGCCACAGATACGCAGTATTTT | TRBJ2-3 | TRBV5-5 | . | .
CASGRHALAGGPTGELFF | TGTGCTAGTGGTCGCCACGCTCTAGCGGGAGGGCCTACCGGGGAGCTGTTTTTT | TRBJ2-2 | TRBV12-5 | many | TRBD2
CASRASRSSYNEQFF | TGTGCCAGCAGAGCAAGCAGGTCCTCCTACAATGAGCAGTTCTTC | TRBJ2-1 | TRBV7-2 | few | .
CASSLQGALTGELFF | TGTGCCAGCAGTTTGCAGGGGGCTTTGACCGGGGAGCTGTTTTTT | TRBJ2-2 | TRBV28 | . | TRBD1
CSALGTSGRSTDTQYF | TGCAGTGCCCTAGGTACTAGCGGGAGGAGCACAGATACGCAGTATTTT | TRBJ2-3 | TRBV20-1 | . | TRBD2
CASREREYYDEQFF | TGTGCCAGCAGGGAGCGGGAGTACTACGATGAGCAGTTCTTC | TRBJ2-1 | TRBV12-3/TRBV12-4 | few | TRBD2
CASNIRGPGPAQYF | TGTGCCAGCAACATCAGGGGCCCGGGCCCGGCGCAGTATTTT | TRBJ2-3 | TRBV21-1 | . | .
CASSPPRAEAFF | TGTGCCAGCAGTCCCCCGCGTGCTGAAGCTTTCTTT | TRBJ1-1 | TRBV12-3/TRBV12-4 | . | .
CATSDPSREPSSYNEQFF | TGTGCCACCAGTGATCCAAGCCGGGAGCCCAGCTCCTACAATGAGCAGTTCTTC | TRBJ2-1 | TRBV24-1 | few | .
CARQARVSTDTQYF | TGTGCCAGACAGGCACGAGTCTCCACAGATACGCAGTATTTT | TRBJ2-3 | TRBV5-8 | few | .
CASSADRGRYIQYF | TGTGCCAGCAGTGCGGACAGGGGGCGATACATTCAGTACTTC | TRBJ2-4 | TRBV14 | few | TRBD1
CASSLDSTLGSGDTQYF | TGTGCCAGCAGCTTAGATAGTACCCTTGGTAGCGGAGATACGCAGTATTTT | TRBJ2-3 | TRBV11-2 | . | .
CASSLGGLVTEAFF | TGCGCCAGCAGCTTAGGTGGATTGGTCACTGAAGCTTTCTTT | TRBJ1-1 | TRBV5-1 | few | .
CAISESGGRFYEQYF | TGTGCCATCAGTGAGTCCGGGGGAAGGTTCTACGAGCAGTACTTC | TRBJ2-7 | TRBV10-3 | few | .
CASSLNRGRWEQYF | TGTGCCAGCAGTTTAAACAGGGGGCGATGGGAGCAGTACTTC | TRBJ2-7 | TRBV5-6 | . | TRBD1
CASSPRTGPYTGELFF | TGTGCCAGCAGCCCGAGGACAGGCCCGTACACCGGGGAGCTGTTTTTT | TRBJ2-2 | TRBV7-9 | . | TRBD1
CASSAQRGNQPQHF | TGTGCCAGCAGCGCCCAAAGAGGCAATCAGCCCCAGCATTTT | TRBJ1-5 | TRBV6-4 | . | .
CASSQDAGHVLNEQFF | TGTGCCAGCAGCCAAGATGCGGGACATGTTCTTAATGAGCAGTTCTTC | TRBJ2-1 | TRBV14 | . | .
CSARGGELEAFF | TGCAGTGCCCGGGGGGGGGAGCTTGAAGCTTTCTTT | TRBJ1-1 | TRBV20-1 | few | .
CASSGQGAYYGYTF | TGTGCCAGCAGTGGACAGGGGGCGTACTATGGCTACACCTTC | TRBJ1-2 | TRBV12-3/TRBV12-4 | . | TRBD1
CASTTGFLQYQETQYF | TGTGCCAGCACCACAGGATTCCTACAATACCAAGAGACCCAGTACTTC | TRBJ2-5 | TRBV2 | . | .
CASGSLWVDTQYF | TGTGCTAGTGGTTCCCTGTGGGTAGATACGCAGTATTTT | TRBJ2-3 | TRBV12-5 | many | .
CASSQGTVGETQYF | TGTGCCAGCAGTCAGGGGACAGTTGGTGAGACCCAGTACTTC | TRBJ2-5 | TRBV12-3/TRBV12-4 | few | TRBD1
CASSTAMNTGELFF | TGTGCCAGCAGTACCGCAATGAACACCGGGGAGCTGTTTTTT | TRBJ2-2 | TRBV6-1 | few | .
CASSYRGQGGAYEQYF | TGTGCCAGCAGTTACCGCGGACAGGGGGGAGCCTACGAGCAGTACTTC | TRBJ2-7 | TRBV6-5 | many | TRBD1
CASSLGSSNEQFF | TGTGCTAGCAGCTTGGGTTCCAGCAATGAGCAGTTCTTC | TRBJ2-1 | TRBV7-7 | few | .
CSAAQGDTEAFF | TGCAGTGCTGCCCAGGGTGACACTGAAGCTTTCTTT | TRBJ1-1 | TRBV20-1 | . | .
CASSLVDRAKNIQYF | TGTGCCAGCAGCTTAGTCGACAGAGCCAAAAACATTCAGTACTTC | TRBJ2-4 | TRBV7-2 | few | .
CASSQVGERAKNIQYF | TGCGCCAGCAGCCAAGTAGGAGAGAGAGCCAAAAACATTCAGTACTTC | TRBJ2-4 | TRBV4-3 | few | .
CASSIDGLRSSYNEQFF | TGTGCCAGTAGTATAGATGGTCTCCGGAGCTCCTACAATGAGCAGTTCTTC | TRBJ2-1 | TRBV19 | few | .
CASSFSSTSNYEQYF | TGCGCCAGCAGCTTCAGTTCGACATCAAACTACGAGCAGTACTTC | TRBJ2-7 | TRBV5-1 | few | .
CAWDKTGWGDTQYF | TGTGCCTGGGACAAGACAGGGTGGGGAGATACGCAGTATTTT | TRBJ2-3 | TRBV30 | . | TRBD1
CASSERGYTYNEQFF | TGCGCCAGCAGTGAACGGGGTTACACATACAATGAGCAGTTCTTC | TRBJ2-1 | TRBV10-2 | many | .
CASSVQSPLEQYF | TGTGCCAGCAGCGTCCAGAGTCCCCTGGAGCAGTACTTC | TRBJ2-7 | TRBV7-9 | . | .
CASSQLRTSYNEQFF | TGTGCCAGCAGCCAACTCCGGACTAGCTACAATGAGCAGTTCTTC | TRBJ2-1 | TRBV3-1 | . | TRBD2
CATSVNTGYQETQYF | TGTGCCACCAGTGTAAACACAGGGTACCAAGAGACCCAGTACTTC | TRBJ2-5 | TRBV24-1 | . | .
CASSLGDRPHTQYF | TGTGCCAGCAGCTTAGGGGACCGCCCCCATACGCAGTATTTT | TRBJ2-3 | TRBV7-2 | few | .
CASSLTSGRGNEQYF | TGTGCCAGCAGCCTCACTAGCGGGAGGGGTAACGAGCAGTACTTC | TRBJ2-7 | TRBV3-1 | few | TRBD2
CASSFWMTETQYF | TGTGCCAGCAGCTTTTGGATGACGGAGACCCAGTACTTC | TRBJ2-5 | TRBV7-6 | . | .
CADGLTSGEQYF | TGTGCCGACGGACTCACCTCCGGCGAGCAGTACTTC | TRBJ2-7 | TRBV2 | few | .
CATSDYGTSGNNEQFF | TGTGCCACCAGTGATTATGGGACTAGCGGGAACAATGAGCAGTTCTTC | TRBJ2-1 | TRBV24-1 | many | TRBD2
CSARGKPPYEQYF | TGCAGTGCTAGGGGCAAACCGCCCTACGAGCAGTACTTC | TRBJ2-7 | TRBV20-1 | . | .
CASSLASGRTAYEQYF | TGCGCCAGCAGCTTGGCTAGCGGGAGGACCGCCTACGAGCAGTACTTC | TRBJ2-7 | TRBV5-1 | . | TRBD2
CASSQDMGNYGYTF | TGTGCCAGCAGCCAAGATATGGGAAACTATGGCTACACCTTC | TRBJ1-2 | TRBV3-1 | . | .
CASRSSGRTTDTQYF | TGCGCCAGCCGCTCTAGCGGGAGGACCACAGATACGCAGTATTTT | TRBJ2-3 | TRBV5-1 | . | TRBD2
CASSGDNYGYTF | TGTGCCAGTTCCGGGGATAACTATGGCTACACCTTC | TRBJ1-2 | TRBV18 | few | .
CSAIMGIGELFF | TGCAGTGCTATTATGGGGATCGGGGAGCTGTTTTTT | TRBJ2-2 | TRBV20-1 | few | .
CATSKGQGTQYF | TGTGCCACCAGTAAGGGCCAAGGAACGCAGTATTTT | TRBJ2-3 | TRBV15 | . | .
CSVGQLLAEAFF | TGCAGCGTTGGACAGTTACTTGCTGAAGCTTTCTTT | TRBJ1-1 | TRBV29-1 | . | .
CASSRNGELFF | TGCGCCAGCAGCAGAAACGGGGAGCTGTTTTTT | TRBJ2-2 | TRBV5-1 | . | .
CSAGLATNTGELFF | TGCAGCGCGGGACTAGCTACGAACACCGGGGAGCTGTTTTTT | TRBJ2-2 | TRBV29-1 | few | TRBD2
CASSSVWGETQYF | TGTGCCAGCAGTTCGGTTTGGGGGGAGACCCAGTACTTC | TRBJ2-5 | TRBV6-5 | . | .